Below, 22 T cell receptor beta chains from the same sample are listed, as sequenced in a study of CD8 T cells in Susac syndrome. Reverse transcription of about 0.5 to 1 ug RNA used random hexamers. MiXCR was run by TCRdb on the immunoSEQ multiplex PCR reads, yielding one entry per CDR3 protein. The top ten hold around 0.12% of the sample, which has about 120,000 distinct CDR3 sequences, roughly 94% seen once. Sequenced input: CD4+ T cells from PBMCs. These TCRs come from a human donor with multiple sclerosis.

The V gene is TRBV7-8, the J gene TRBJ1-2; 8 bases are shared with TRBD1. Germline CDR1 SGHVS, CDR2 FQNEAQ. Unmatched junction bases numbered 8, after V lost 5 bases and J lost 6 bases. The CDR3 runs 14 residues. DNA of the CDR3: TGTGCCAGCAGCACCCAGACAGGGGAGGATGGCTACACCTTC. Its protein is CASSTQTGEDGYTF. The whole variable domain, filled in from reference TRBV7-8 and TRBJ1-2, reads GAGVSQSPRYKVAKRGQDVALRCDPISGHVSLFWYQQALGQGPEFLTYFQNEAQLDKSGLPSDRFFAERPEGSVSTLKIQRTQQEDSAVYLCASSTQTGEDGYTFGSGTRLTVV.

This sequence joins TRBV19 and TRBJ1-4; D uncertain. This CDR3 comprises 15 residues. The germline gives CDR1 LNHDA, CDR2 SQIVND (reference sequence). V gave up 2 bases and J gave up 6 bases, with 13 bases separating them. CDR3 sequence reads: CASSITGSIYEKLFF. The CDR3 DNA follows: TGTGCCAGTAGTATAACGGGAAGTATCTATGAAAAACTGTTTTTT.

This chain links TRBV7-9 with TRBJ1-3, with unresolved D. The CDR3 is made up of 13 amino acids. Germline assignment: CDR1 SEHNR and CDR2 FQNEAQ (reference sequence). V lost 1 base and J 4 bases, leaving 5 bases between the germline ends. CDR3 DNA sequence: TGTGCCAGCAGCTTAGGACCCGGAAACACCATATATTTT. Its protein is CASSLGPGNTIYF.

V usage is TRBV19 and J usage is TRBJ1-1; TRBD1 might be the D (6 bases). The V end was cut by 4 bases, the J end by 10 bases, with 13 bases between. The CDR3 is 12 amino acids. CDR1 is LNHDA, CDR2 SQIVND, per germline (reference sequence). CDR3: CASSTRGGRAFF. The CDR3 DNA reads TGTGCCAGTAGTACCCGAGGGGGTCGAGCTTTCTTT.

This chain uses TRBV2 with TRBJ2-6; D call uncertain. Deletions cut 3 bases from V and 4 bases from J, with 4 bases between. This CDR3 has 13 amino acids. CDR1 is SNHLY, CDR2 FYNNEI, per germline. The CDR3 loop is CASSDTGANVLTF. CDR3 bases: TGTGCCAGCAGTGATACAGGGGCCAACGTCCTGACTTTC.

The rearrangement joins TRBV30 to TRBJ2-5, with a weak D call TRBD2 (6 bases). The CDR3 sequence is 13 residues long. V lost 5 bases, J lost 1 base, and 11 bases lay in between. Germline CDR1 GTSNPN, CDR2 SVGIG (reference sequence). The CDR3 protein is CAWSRTTQETQYF. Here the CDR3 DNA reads TGTGCCTGGTCTAGGACTACCCAAGAGACCCAGTACTTC.

CDR3 residues: CSANRDGYTF. CDR3 nucleotides: TGCAGTGCTAACAGGGATGGCTACACCTTC. The chain recombines TRBV20-1 with TRBJ1-2; weak D call: TRBD1 (6 bases). V lost 4 bases and J 6 bases, leaving 6 bases between the germline ends. CDR1 is DFQATT, CDR2 SNEGSKA, per germline (reference sequence). CDR3 length: 10 residues.

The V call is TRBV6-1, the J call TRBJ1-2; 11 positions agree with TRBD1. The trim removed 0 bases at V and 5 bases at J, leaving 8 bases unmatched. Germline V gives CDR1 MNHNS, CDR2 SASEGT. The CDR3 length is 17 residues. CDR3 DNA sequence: TGTGCCAGCAGTGAAGCGCGGGGGACAGGGGGGCGGTATGGCTACACCTTC. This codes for CASSEARGTGGRYGYTF.

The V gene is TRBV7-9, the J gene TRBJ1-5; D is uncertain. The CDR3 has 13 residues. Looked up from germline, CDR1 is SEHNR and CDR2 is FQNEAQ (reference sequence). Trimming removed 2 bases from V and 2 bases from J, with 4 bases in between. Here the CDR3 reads CASSLWGNQPQHF. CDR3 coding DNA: TGTGCCAGCAGCTTATGGGGCAATCAGCCCCAGCATTTT.

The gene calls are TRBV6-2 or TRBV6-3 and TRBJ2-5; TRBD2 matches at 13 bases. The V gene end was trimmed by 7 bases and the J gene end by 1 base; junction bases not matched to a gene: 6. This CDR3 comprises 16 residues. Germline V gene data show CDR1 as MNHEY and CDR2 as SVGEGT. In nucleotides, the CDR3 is TGTGCCAGCATTCCCTGGACTAGCGGGGGCCAAGAGACCCAGTACTTC. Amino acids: CASIPWTSGGQETQYF.

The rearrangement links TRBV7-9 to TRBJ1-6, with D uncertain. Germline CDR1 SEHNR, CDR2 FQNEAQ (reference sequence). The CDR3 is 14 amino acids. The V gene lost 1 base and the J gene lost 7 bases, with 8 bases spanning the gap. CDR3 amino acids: CASSLEQYNSPLHF. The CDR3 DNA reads TGTGCCAGCAGCTTAGAGCAGTACAATTCACCCCTCCACTTT.

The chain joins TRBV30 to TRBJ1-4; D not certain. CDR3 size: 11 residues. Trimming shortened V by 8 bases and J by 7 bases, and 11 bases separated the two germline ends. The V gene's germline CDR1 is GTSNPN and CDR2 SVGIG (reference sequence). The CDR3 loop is CALRKGEKLFF. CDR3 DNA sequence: TGTGCCCTTCGAAAGGGTGAAAAACTGTTTTTT.

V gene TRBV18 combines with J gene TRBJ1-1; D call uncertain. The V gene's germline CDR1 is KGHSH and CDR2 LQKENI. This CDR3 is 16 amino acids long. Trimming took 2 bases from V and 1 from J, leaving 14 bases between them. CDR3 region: CASSPKIGASNTEAFF. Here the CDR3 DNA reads TGTGCCAGCTCACCAAAGATAGGCGCATCGAACACTGAAGCTTTCTTT.

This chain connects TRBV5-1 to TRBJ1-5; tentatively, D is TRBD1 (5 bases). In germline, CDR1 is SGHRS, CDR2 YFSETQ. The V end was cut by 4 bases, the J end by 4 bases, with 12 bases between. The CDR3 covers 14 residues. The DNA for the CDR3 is TGCGCCAGCAGCCGTGGGACGGATAATCAGCCCCAGCATTTT. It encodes CASSRGTDNQPQHF. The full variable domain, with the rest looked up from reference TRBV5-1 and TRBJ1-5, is KAGVTQTPRYLIKTRGQQVTLSCSPISGHRSVSWYQQTPGQGLQFLFEYFSETQRNKGNFPGRFSGRQFSNSRSEMNVSTLELGDSALYLCASSRGTDNQPQHFGDGTRLSIL.

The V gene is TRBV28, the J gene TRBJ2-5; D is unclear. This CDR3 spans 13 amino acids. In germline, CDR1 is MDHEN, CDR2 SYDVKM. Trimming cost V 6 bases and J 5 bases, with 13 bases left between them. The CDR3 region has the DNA TGTGCCAGCAGGGAACCGGCCGCCGAGACCCAGTACTTC. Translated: CASREPAAETQYF.

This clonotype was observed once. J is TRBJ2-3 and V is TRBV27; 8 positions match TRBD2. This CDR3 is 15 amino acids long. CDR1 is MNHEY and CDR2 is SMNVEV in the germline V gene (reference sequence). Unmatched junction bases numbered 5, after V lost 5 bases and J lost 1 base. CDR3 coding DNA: TGTGCCAGCAGTATTAGCGGGGCTGGCACAGATACGCAGTATTTT. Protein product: CASSISGAGTDTQYF.

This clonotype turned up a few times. Here the CDR3 DNA reads TGTGCCAGCAGCCAAGACCCGGGACAGGGCTACGAGCAGTACTTC. Translation: CASSQDPGQGYEQYF. This chain connects TRBV4-2 to TRBJ2-7; TRBD1 matches at 9 bases. Per the germline V gene, CDR1 is LGHNA and CDR2 is YNFKEQ. After removal of 0 bases from V and 3 bases from J, the junction contained 3 bases not matched to a gene. The CDR3 covers 15 residues.

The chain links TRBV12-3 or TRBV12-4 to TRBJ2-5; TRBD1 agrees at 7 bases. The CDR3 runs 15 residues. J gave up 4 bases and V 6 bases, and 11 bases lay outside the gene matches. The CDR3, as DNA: TGTGCCAGCAGCCCCTTGGGGGCAGGGGGAGAGACCCAGTACTTC. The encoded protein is CASSPLGAGGETQYF.

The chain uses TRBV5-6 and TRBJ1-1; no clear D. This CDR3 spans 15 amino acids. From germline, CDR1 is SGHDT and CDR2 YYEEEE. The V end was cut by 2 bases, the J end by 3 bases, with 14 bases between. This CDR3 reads CASSLRSVGYTEAFF. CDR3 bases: TGTGCCAGCAGCTTAAGGAGTGTGGGGTACACTGAAGCTTTCTTT. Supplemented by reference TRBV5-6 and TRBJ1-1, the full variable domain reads DAGVTQSPTHLIKTRGQQVTLRCSPKSGHDTVSWYQQALGQGPQFIFQYYEEEERQRGNFPDRFSGHQFPNYSSELNVNALLLGDSALYLCASSLRSVGYTEAFFGQGTRLTVV.

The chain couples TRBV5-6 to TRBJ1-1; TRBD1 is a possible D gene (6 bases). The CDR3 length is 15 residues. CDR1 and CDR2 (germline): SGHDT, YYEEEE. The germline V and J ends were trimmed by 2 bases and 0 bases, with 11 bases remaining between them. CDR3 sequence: CASSFGTFMNTEAFF. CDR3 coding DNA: TGTGCCAGCAGCTTTGGGACATTTATGAACACTGAAGCTTTCTTT.

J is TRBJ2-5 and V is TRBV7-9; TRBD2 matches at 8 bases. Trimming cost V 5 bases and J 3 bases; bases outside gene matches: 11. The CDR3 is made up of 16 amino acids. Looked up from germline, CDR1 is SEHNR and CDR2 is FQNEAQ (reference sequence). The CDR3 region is CASSLGSGGPEETQYF. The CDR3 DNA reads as TGTGCCAGCAGCCTCGGAAGCGGGGGACCCGAAGAGACCCAGTACTTC.

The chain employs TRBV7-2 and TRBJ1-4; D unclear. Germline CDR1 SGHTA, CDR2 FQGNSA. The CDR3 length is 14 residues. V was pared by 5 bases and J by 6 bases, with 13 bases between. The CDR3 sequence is CASSPGGSYEKLFF. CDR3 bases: TGTGCCAGCAGCCCCGGAGGCAGTTATGAAAAACTGTTTTTT. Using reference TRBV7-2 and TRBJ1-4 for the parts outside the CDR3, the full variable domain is GAGVSQSPSNKVTEKGKDVELRCDPISGHTALYWYRQSLGQGLEFLIYFQGNSAPDKSGLPSDRFSAERTGGSVSTLTIQRTQQEDSAVYLCASSPGGSYEKLFFGSGTQLSVL.